Following are 9 T cell receptor beta chains from one sample sequenced in a study of neurological immune-mediated disorders. TCRdb independently ran MiXCR on the 5' RACE reads; one entry per CDR3 protein. The sample lists 75,000 to 80,000 distinct CDR3 sequences; 4% to 6% were seen once. The sample comprised PBMCs. These receptor sequences come from a woman aged 25 to 45 with multiple sclerosis.

This clonotype occurred many times. The chain has TRBV20-1 and TRBJ2-7, with a possible D match to TRBD2 (6 bases). Trimming removed 0 bases from V and 2 bases from J, with 14 bases in between. Germline CDR1 reads DFQATT; CDR2 reads SNEGSKA (reference sequence). This CDR3 is built from 15 residues. This CDR3 is CSARDSGGRAYEQYF. Written as DNA, the CDR3 is TGCAGTGCTAGAGATAGCGGCGGTCGGGCCTACGAGCAGTACTTC.

The sample holds many counts of this clonotype. The CDR3 here is CASRTGQGNTEAFF. The CDR3 DNA is TGCGCCAGCAGGACCGGACAGGGGAACACTGAAGCTTTCTTT. This chain links TRBV5-1 with TRBJ1-1, with 8 bases fitting TRBD1. J lost 1 base, V lost 5 bases, and 4 bases had no gene match. The CDR3 sequence is 14 residues long. Germline CDR1 is SGHRS and CDR2 is YFSETQ.

There are many counts of this clonotype. This chain joins TRBV21-1 and TRBJ1-1. TRBV21-1 is annotated as a pseudogene. The CDR3 contains 14 residues. The CDR3 region is CASSKVEAGLGAFF. CDR3 nucleotides: TGTGCCAGCAGCAAAGTTGAGGCGGGACTTGGAGCTTTCTTT.

This clonotype was detected once. The conserved phenylalanine or tryptophan is not found at the CDR3 terminus, so this likely reflects a read error. The DNA is omitted, as the CDR3 cannot be located on it reliably, and the CDR3 follows TCRdb's listing. The rearrangement links TRBV21-1 to TRBJ2-7; TRBD1, the table's D call, lacks a check against the DNA. TRBV21-1 is described as a pseudogene. The length of the CDR3 is 15 amino acids, counting both ends. CDR3 sequence reads: CASSKTGQGIYEQYI.

The V call is TRBV5-1, the J call TRBJ1-1, with 10 bases lining up with TRBD1. Germline CDR1 reads SGHRS; CDR2 reads YFSETQ. CDR3 length: 16 amino acids. V trimming: 0 bases; J trimming: 0 bases; junction bases outside the gene matches: 2. CDR3 coding DNA: TGCGCCAGCAGCTTGGAGACAGGGGGCCTGAACACTGAAGCTTTCTTT. Its protein product is CASSLETGGLNTEAFF.

This clonotype was seen ten or more times. The gene calls are TRBV5-1 and TRBJ1-1; D not certain. The CDR3 consists of 15 residues. Germline V lookup: CDR1 SGHRS, CDR2 YFSETQ. The V and J ends lost 1 base and 1 base respectively, with 11 bases between them. The CDR3 sequence: CASSLIQTGNTEAFF. The CDR3 DNA follows: TGCGCCAGCAGCTTGATTCAGACGGGGAACACTGAAGCTTTCTTT.

The table lists this clonotype with many counts. The CDR3 spells CASSLSLTGDNEQFF. The CDR3 DNA follows: TGTGCCAGCAGCTTAAGTCTGACAGGGGACAATGAGCAGTTCTTC. This chain joins TRBV7-2 and TRBJ2-1, with TRBD1 matching 8 bases. The V and J ends lost 2 bases and 5 bases, in that order; junction bases with no gene match: 5. This CDR3 spans 15 amino acids. Germline loops: CDR1 SGHTA, CDR2 FQGNSA.

This clonotype was recorded at least ten times. The chain couples TRBV20-1 to TRBJ2-5; perhaps TRBD1 as D (6 bases). Trimming pared 3 bases from V and 1 base from J, leaving 15 bases between. The CDR3 consists of 15 residues. CDR1 and CDR2 from the germline V gene are DFQATT and SNEGSKA (reference sequence). The CDR3 sequence: CSASGGGQLQETQYF. CDR3 DNA: TGCAGTGCTAGCGGCGGAGGACAGCTCCAAGAGACCCAGTACTTC.

There are many counts of this clonotype. The chain couples TRBV12-3 or TRBV12-4 to TRBJ2-7; TRBD2 matches at 10 bases. J gave up 5 bases and V 6 bases, and 7 bases lay outside the gene matches. This CDR3 is built from 14 residues. The CDR3 region has the DNA TGTGCCAGCAGCCTCTCTAGCGGGAGAAACGAGCAGTACTTC. Amino acid sequence: CASSLSSGRNEQYF.